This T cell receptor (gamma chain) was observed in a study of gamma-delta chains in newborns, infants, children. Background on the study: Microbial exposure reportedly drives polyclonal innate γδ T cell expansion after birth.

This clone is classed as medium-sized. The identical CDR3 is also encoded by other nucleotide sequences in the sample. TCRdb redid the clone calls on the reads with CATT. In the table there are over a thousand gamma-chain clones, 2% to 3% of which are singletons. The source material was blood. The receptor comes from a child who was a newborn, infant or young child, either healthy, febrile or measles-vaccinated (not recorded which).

Here the CDR3 DNA reads TGTGCCTTGTGGGAGGTAGAAGAGTTGGGCAAAAAAATCAAGGTATTT. Its protein is CALWEVEELGKKIKVF. The chain employs TRGV9 and TRGJP. The CDR3 runs to 16 residues. Germline CDR1 is GITISATS and CDR2 is ISYDGTV (reference sequence). The J segment lost 5 bases and the V segment lost 1 base, leaving 2 bases of the junction unmatched.